This T cell receptor (beta chain) was retrieved from a study of blood T cell repertoires in COVID-19. Here immunoSEQ multiplex PCR was the method, and the copy in TCRdb shows in-frame clones only, minus some. Of nearly 95,000 clones listed, 70% to 80% were seen once; the top ten hold approximately 15%. This CDR3 comprises 17 residues. Trimming cost V 6 bases and J 2 bases; bases outside gene matches: 5. Germline V lookup: CDR1 LGHDT, CDR2 YNNKEL (reference sequence). Sequenced sample: peripheral blood. The gene calls are TRBV3-1 (or the pseudogene TRBV3-2) and TRBJ2-6, with 12 nucleotides matching TRBD2. The clonotype was recovered from a human donor in a cohort sampled during active COVID-19. This CDR3 reads CASRQTSGRAGANVLTF. The CDR3 DNA sequence: TGTGCCAGCAGACAGACTAGCGGGAGAGCTGGGGCCAACGTCCTGACTTTC.